This entry features one T cell receptor (beta chain) sequence. The V gene's germline CDR1 is SNHLY and CDR2 FYNNEI. Deletions cut 7 bases from V and 11 bases from J, with 15 bases between. This CDR3 region has 12 residues. Method: immunoSEQ multiplex PCR; TCRdb's copy keeps in-frame clones and lacks some. The sample comprises approximately 81,000 clones, 81% of which are singletons, and roughly 4.5% rests with the top ten. The record originates from a study of OX40 agonist ivuxolimab in advanced cancers. Background on the study: Mean age around 60 years, range 23 to 79; approximately 83% male.

Sequencing used CD4+ or CD8+ T cells sorted from blood, obtained in a trial of the OX40 agonist ivuxolimab. This chain links TRBV2 with TRBJ2-4; D gene uncertain. This sequence originates from an adult with an advanced solid tumor such as melanoma, head and neck, liver or kidney cancer. CDR3 amino acids: CASTADGFFQYF. Here the CDR3 DNA reads TGTGCCAGCACCGCAGACGGATTTTTTCAGTACTTC.